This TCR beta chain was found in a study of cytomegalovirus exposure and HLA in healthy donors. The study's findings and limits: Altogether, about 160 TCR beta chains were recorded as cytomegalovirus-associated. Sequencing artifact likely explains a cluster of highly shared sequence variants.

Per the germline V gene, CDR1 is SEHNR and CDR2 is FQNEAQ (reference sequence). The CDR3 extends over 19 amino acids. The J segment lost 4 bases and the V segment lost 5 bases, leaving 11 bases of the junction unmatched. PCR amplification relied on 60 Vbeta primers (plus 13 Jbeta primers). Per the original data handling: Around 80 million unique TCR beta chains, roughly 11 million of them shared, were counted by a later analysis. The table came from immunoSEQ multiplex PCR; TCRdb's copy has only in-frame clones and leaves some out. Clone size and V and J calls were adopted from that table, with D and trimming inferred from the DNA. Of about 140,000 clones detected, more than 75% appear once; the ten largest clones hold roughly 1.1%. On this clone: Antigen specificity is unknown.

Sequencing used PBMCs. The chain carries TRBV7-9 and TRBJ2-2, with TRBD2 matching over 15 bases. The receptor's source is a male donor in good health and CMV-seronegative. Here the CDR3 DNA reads TGTGCCAGCAGCCTAGGACTAGCGGGGGGGCCTTTCGGCACCGGGGAGCTGTTTTTT. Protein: CASSLGLAGGPFGTGELFF.